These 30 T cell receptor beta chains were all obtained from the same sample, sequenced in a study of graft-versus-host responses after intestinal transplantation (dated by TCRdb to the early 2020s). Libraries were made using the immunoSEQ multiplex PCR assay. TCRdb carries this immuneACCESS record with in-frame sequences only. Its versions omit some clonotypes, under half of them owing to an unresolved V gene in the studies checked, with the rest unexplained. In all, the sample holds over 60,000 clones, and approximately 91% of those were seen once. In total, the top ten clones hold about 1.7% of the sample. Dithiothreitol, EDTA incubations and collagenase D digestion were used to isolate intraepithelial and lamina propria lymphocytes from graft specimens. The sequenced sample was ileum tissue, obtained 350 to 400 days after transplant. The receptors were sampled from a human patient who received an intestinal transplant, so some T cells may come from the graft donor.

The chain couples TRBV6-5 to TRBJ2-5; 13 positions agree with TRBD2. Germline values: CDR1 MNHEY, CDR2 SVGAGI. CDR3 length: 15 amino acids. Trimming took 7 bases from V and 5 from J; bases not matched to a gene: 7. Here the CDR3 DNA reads TGTGCCAGCACTACTAGCGGGGGGGCTAAGGAGACCCAGTACTTC. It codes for CASTTSGGAKETQYF.

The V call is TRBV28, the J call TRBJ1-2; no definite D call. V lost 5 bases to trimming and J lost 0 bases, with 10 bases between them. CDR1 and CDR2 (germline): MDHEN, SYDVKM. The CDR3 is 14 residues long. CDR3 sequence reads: CASSNQETNYGYTF. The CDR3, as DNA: TGTGCCAGCAGTAATCAGGAAACTAACTATGGCTACACCTTC.

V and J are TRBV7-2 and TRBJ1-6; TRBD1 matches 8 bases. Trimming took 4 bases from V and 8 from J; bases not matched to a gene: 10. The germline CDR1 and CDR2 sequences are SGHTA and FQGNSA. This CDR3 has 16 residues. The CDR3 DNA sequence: TGTGCCAGCAGCTCCCGGTTCACAGGGGGGTATTCACCCCTCCACTTT. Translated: CASSSRFTGGYSPLHF.

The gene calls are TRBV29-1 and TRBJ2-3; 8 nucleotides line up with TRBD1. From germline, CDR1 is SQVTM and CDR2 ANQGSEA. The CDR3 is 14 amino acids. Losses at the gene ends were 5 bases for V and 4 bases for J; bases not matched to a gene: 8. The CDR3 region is CSVHRDRLADTQYF. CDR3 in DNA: TGCAGCGTTCACCGGGACAGGCTCGCAGATACGCAGTATTTT.

The CDR3 sequence: CAKQQDRDGQFF. The DNA of the CDR3 is TGTGCAAAGCAGCAGGACAGGGATGGGCAGTTCTTC. The gene calls are TRBV5-5 and TRBJ2-1; TRBD1 matches at 8 bases. The CDR3 runs 12 residues. The germline V gene encodes CDR1 SGHKS and CDR2 YYEKEE (reference sequence).

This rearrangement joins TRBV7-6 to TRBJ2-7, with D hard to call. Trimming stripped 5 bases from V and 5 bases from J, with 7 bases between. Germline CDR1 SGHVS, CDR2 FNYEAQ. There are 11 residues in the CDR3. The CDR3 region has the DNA TGTGCCAGCAGCCCCCCGGACGAGCAGTACTTC. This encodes CASSPPDEQYF.

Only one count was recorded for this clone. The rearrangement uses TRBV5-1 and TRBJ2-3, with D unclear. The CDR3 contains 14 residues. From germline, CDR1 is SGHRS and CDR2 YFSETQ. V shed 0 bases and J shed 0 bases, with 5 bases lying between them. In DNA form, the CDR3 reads TGCGCCAGCAGCTTGGATTCTAGCACAGATACGCAGTATTTT. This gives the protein CASSLDSSTDTQYF.

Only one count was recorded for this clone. Here the CDR3 reads CASSPPGLAADNEQFF. CDR3 coding DNA: TGTGCCAGCAGTCCTCCTGGACTAGCGGCCGACAATGAGCAGTTCTTC. This chain joins TRBV27 and TRBJ2-1, with 10 nucleotides matching TRBD2. The CDR3 spans 16 residues. Germline lookup yields CDR1 MNHEY and CDR2 SMNVEV (reference sequence). J lost 5 bases, V lost 5 bases, and 9 bases had no gene match.

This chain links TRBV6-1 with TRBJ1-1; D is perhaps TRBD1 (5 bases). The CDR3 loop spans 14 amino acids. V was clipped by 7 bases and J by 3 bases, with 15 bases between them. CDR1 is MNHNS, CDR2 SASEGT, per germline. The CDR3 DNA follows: TGTGCCAGCATGGGGGTGTGGACGGACACTGAAGCTTTCTTT. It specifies CASMGVWTDTEAFF.

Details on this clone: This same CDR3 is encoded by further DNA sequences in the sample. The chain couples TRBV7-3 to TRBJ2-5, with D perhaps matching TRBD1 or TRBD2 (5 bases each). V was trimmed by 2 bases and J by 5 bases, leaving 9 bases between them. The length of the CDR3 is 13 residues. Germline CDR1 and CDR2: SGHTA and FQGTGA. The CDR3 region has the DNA TGTGCCAGCAGCTTATGGGGCGGGGAGACCCAGTACTTC. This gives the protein CASSLWGGETQYF.

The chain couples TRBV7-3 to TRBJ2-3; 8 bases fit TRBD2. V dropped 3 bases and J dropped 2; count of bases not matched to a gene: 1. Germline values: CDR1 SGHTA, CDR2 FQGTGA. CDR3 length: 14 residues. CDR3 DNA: TGTGCCAGCAGCTTTAGCGGGGTCACAGATACGCAGTATTTT. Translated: CASSFSGVTDTQYF.

DNA of the CDR3: TGTGCCAGCTCACCCGAACTAGGACAGGGAGGCTCCTACGAGCAGTACTTC. This sequence encodes CASSPELGQGGSYEQYF. The genes are TRBV18 and TRBJ2-7; 8 bases align to TRBD1. The CDR3 extends over 17 amino acids. With 3 bases clipped from V and 0 bases from J, the junction kept 10 bases outside the gene matches. The germline V gene encodes CDR1 KGHSH and CDR2 LQKENI.

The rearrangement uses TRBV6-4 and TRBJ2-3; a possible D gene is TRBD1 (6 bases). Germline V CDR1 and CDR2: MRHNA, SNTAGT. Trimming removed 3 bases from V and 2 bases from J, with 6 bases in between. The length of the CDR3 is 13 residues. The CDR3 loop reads CASSEGATDTQYF. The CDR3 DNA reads TGTGCCAGCAGTGAGGGGGCCACAGATACGCAGTATTTT.

As DNA, the CDR3 is TGTGCCAGCAGCTTACTAGCGGGGGGTTCTGAGCAGTTCTTC. Its translation is CASSLLAGGSEQFF. The J gene is TRBJ2-1, the V gene TRBV7-3; 11 positions match TRBD2. Germline V gene lookup returns CDR1 SGHTA and CDR2 FQGTGA. The CDR3 length is 14 residues. Germline trimming cut 2 bases from V and 9 bases from J; bases unmatched to any gene: 3.

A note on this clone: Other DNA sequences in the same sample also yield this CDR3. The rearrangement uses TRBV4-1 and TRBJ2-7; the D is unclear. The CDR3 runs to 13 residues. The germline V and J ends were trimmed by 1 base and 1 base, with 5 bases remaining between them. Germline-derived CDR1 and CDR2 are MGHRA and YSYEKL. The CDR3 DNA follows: TGCGCCAGCAGCCAAGGACTTTCCTACGAGCAGTACTTC. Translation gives CASSQGLSYEQYF.

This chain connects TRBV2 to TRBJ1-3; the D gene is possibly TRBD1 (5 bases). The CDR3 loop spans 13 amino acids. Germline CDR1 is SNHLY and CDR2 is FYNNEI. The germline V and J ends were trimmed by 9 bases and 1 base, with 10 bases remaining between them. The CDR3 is CARGTGSGNTIYF. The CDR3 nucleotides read TGTGCCAGAGGGACGGGTTCTGGAAACACCATATATTTT.

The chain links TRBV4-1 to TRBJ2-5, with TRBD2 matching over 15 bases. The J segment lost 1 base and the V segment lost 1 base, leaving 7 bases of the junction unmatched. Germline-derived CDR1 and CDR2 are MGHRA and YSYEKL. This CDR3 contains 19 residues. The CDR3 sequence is CASSQGGLAGGVLQETQYF. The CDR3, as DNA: TGCGCCAGCAGCCAAGGTGGACTAGCGGGAGGGGTCCTCCAAGAGACCCAGTACTTC.

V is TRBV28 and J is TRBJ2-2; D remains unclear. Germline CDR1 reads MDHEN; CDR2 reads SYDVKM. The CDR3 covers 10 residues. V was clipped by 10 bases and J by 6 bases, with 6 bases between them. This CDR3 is CATHPGELFF. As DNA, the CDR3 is TGTGCCACCCACCCCGGGGAGCTGTTTTTT.

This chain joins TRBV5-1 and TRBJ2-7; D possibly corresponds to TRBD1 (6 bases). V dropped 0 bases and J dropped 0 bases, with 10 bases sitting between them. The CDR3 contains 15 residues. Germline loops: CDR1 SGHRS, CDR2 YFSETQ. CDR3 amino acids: CASSLATGYSYEQYF. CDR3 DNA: TGCGCCAGCAGCTTGGCGACAGGATACTCCTACGAGCAGTACTTC.

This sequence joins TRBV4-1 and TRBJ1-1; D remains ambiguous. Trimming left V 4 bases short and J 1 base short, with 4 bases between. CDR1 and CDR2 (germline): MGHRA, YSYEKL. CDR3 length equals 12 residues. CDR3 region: CASSRQNTEAFF. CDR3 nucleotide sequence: TGCGCCAGCAGCCGACAGAACACTGAAGCTTTCTTT.

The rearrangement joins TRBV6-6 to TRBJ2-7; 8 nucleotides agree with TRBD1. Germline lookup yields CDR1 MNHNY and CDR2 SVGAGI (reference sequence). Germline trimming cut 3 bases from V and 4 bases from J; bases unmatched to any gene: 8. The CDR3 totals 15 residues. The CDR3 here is CASSYESGGLYEQYF. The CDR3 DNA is TGTGCCAGCAGTTATGAGTCAGGGGGCTTATACGAGCAGTACTTC.

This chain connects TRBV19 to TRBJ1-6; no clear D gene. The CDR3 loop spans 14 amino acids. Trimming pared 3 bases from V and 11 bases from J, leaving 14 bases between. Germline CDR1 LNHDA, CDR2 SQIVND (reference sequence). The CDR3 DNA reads TGTGCCAGTAGTATTGGCAGGAAGAGGGCACCCCTCCACTTT. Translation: CASSIGRKRAPLHF.

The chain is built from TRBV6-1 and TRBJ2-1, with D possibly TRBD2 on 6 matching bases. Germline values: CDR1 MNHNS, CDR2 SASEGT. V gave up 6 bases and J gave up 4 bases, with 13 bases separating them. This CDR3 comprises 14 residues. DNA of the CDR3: TGTGCCAGCAGCCGAGCTAGCGAGTACAATGAGCAGTTCTTC. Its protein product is CASSRASEYNEQFF.

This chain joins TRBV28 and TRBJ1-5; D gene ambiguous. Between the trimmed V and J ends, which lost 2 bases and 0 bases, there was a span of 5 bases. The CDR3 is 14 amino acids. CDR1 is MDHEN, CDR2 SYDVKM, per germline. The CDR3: CASSLLSSNQPQHF. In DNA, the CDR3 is TGTGCCAGCAGTTTACTCAGTAGCAATCAGCCCCAGCATTTT.

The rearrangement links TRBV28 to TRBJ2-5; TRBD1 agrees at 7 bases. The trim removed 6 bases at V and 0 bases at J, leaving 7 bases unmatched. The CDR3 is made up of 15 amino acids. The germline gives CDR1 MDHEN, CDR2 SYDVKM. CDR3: CASSPTGWNQETQYF. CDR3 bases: TGTGCCAGCAGCCCGACAGGGTGGAACCAAGAGACCCAGTACTTC.

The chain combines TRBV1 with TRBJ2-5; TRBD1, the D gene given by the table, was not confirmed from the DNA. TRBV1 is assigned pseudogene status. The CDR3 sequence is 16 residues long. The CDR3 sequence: CTSSQVLGDSQETQYF. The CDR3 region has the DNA TGCACCAGCAGCCAAGTCCTAGGGGACAGCCAAGAGACCCAGTACTTC.

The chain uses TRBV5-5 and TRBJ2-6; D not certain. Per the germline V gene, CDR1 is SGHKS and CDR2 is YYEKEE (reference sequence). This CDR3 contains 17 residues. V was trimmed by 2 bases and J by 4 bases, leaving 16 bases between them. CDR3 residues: CASSFRPLSSGANVLTF. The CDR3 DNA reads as TGTGCCAGCAGCTTCCGACCCTTATCTTCCGGGGCCAACGTCCTGACTTTC.

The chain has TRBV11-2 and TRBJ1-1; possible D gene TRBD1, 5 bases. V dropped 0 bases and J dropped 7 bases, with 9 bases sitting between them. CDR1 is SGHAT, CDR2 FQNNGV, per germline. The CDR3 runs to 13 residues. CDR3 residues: CASSLDERGEAFF. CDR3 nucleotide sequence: TGTGCCAGCAGCTTAGATGAGAGGGGTGAAGCTTTCTTT.

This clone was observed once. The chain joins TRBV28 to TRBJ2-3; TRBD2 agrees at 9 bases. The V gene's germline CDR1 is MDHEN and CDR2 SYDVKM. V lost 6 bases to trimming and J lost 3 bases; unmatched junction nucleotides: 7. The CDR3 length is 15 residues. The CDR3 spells CASSPRLAGTDTQYF. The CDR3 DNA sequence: TGTGCCAGCAGCCCGCGGCTAGCGGGGACAGATACGCAGTATTTT.

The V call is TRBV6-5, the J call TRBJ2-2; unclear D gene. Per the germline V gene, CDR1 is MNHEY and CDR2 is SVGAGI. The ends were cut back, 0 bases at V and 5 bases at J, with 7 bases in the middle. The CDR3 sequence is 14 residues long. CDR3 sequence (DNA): TGTGCCAGCAGTTACTCGTACAGAACCGGGGAGCTGTTTTTT. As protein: CASSYSYRTGELFF.